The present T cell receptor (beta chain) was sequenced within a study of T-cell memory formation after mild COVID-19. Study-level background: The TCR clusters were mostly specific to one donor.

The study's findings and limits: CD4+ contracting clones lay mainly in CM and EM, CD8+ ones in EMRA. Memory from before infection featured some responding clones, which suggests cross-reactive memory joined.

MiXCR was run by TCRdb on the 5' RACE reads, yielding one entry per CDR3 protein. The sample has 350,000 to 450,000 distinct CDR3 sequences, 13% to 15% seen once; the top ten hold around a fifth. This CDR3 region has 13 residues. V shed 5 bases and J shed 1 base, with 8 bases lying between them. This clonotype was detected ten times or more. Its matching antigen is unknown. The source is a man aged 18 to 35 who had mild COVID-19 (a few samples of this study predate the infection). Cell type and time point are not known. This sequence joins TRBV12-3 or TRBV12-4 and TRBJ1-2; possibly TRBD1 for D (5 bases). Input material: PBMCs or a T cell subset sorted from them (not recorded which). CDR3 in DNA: TGTGCCAGCAGTCGGGACGGTAACTATGGCTACACCTTC. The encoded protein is CASSRDGNYGYTF.